This TCR beta chain was recovered during a study of molecular identifiers for immune sequencing clone quantification. Study-level background: Five aliquots were made in replicates from the RNA of around 18,000 or 91,000 naive CD8 cells, and four were sequenced.

Naive CD8 T cells were sorted as CD8+CD4-CCR7+CD45RA+. This CDR3 comprises 15 residues. The junction had 11 bases not matched to a gene; V was cut back by 9 bases and J by 1 base. The V gene's germline CDR1 is MNHEY and CDR2 SVGEGT. Previously published methods and listed TCR primers were used for the bulk TCR libraries. TCRdb itself ran the PCR reads through MiXCR, one entry per CDR3 protein. Of under 800,000 distinct CDR3 sequences in the sample, 25% were seen once. Regarding the study as a whole: Clone sizes could be underestimated for highly expanded clones when identical TCR molecules share a barcode.

This clonotype turned up a few times. Antigen specificity is unknown. Material: naive CD8+ T cells from blood, with Jurkat cell RNA spiked in. Stated subset: FACS-sorted CD8+CD4-CCR7+CD45RA+ naive T cells. This TCR derives from a human donor in good health. Some libraries in this study had Jurkat cell RNA spiked in. The chain carries TRBV6-2 or TRBV6-3 and TRBJ2-7; 8 positions agree with TRBD1. In DNA, the CDR3 is TGTGCCAGTACTAACAGGGGGTATCTGTCCTACGAGCAGTACTTC. Translating it yields CASTNRGYLSYEQYF.